This entry lists 2 T cell receptor beta chains sequenced from one sample in a study of blood T cell repertoires in COVID-19. The assay was immunoSEQ multiplex PCR, and TCRdb's table has in-frame clones only and misses some. The profile shows 70,000 or so clones, 85% to 90% of them singletons. Material for sequencing was peripheral blood. Receptors were obtained from a woman older than 75 with active or convalescent COVID-19.

The chain uses TRBV7-6 and TRBJ2-7; D not certain. Trimming took off 5 bases at V and 1 base at J, with 3 bases between the two ends. Germline CDR1 is SGHVS and CDR2 is FNYEAQ. The CDR3 covers 11 residues. The CDR3 nucleotides are TGTGCCAGCAGCCTTTCCTACGAGCAGTACTTC. Translated: CASSLSYEQYF.

Ten or more counts support this clone. V and J are TRBV6-5 and TRBJ2-7, with 7 bases matching TRBD1. The junction had 3 bases not matched to a gene; V was cut back by 2 bases and J by 2 bases. Germline loops: CDR1 MNHEY, CDR2 SVGAGI. The CDR3 spans 14 residues. CDR3 sequence reads: CASSYRQGPYEQYF. DNA for the CDR3: TGTGCCAGCAGTTACAGACAGGGTCCCTACGAGCAGTACTTC.